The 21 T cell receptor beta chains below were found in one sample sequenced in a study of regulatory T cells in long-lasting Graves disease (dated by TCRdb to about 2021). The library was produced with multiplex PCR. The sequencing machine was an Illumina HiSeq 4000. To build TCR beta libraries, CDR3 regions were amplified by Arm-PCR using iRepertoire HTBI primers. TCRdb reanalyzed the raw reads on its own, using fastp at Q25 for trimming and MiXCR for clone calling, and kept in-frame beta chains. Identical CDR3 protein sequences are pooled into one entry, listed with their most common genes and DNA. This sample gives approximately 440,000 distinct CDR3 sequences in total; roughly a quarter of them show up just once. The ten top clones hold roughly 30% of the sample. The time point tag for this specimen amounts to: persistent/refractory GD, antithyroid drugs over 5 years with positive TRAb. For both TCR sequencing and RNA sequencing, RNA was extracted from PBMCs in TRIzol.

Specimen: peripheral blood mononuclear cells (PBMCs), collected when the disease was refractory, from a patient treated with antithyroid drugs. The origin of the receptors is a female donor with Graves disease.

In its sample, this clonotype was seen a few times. Written as DNA, the CDR3 is TGTGCCAGCAGTTCCGCCGTGGACAGGGTCGGCGGCTACACCTTC. Translated: CASSSAVDRVGGYTF. This chain links TRBV12-3 or TRBV12-4 with TRBJ1-2; 8 nucleotides match TRBD1. V shed 4 bases and J 8 bases; nucleotides not matched to a gene: 12. The CDR3 totals 15 residues.

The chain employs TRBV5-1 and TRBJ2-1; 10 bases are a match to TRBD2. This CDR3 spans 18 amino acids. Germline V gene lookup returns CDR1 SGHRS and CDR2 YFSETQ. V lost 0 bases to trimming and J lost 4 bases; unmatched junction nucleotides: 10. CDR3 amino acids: CASSLAGIGLAAYNEQFF. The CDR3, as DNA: TGCGCCAGCAGCTTGGCAGGGATCGGACTAGCGGCTTACAATGAGCAGTTCTTC.

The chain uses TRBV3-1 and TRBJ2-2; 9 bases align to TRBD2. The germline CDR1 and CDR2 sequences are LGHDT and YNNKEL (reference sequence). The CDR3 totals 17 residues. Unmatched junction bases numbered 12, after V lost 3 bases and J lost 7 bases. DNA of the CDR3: TGTGCCAGCAGCCAGATGGCGGGAGGGCCGAAGGGCGGGGAGCTGTTTTTT. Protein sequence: CASSQMAGGPKGGELFF.

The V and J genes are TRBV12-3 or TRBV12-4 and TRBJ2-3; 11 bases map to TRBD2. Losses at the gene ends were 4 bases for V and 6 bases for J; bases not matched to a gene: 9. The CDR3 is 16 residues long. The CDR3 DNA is TGTGCCAGCAGTTCCAAACTAGCGGGAGAAGGTGATACGCAGTATTTT. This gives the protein CASSSKLAGEGDTQYF.

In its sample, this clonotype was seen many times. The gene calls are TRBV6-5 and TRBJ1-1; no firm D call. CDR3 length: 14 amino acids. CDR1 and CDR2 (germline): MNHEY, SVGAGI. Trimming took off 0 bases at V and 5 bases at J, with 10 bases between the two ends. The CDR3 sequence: CASSYSGGKTEAFF. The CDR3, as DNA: TGTGCCAGCAGTTACTCGGGAGGAAAGACTGAAGCTTTCTTT.

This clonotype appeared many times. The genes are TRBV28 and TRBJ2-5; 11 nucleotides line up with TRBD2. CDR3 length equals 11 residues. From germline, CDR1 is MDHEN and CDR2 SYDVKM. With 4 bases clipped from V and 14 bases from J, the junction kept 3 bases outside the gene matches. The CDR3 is CASSSGLAAYF. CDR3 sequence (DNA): TGTGCCAGCAGTTCGGGACTAGCGGCATACTTC.

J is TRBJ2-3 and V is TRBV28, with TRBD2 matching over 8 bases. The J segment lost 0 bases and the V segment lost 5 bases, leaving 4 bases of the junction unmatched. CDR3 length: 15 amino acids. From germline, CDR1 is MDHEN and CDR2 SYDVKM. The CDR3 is CASSPTSASTDTQYF. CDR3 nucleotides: TGTGCCAGCAGTCCGACTAGCGCTAGCACAGATACGCAGTATTTT. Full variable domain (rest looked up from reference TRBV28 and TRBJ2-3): DVKVTQSSRYLVKRTGEKVFLECVQDMDHENMFWYRQDPGLGLRLIYFSYDVKMKEKGDIPEGYSVSREKKERFSLILESASTNQTSMYLCASSPTSASTDTQYFGPGTRLTVL.

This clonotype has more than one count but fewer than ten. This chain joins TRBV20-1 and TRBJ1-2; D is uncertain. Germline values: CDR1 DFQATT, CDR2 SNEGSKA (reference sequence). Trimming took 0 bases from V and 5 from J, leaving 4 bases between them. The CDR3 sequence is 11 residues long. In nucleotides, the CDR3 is TGCAGTGCTAGAGACGGATATGGCTACACCTTC. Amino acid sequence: CSARDGYGYTF.

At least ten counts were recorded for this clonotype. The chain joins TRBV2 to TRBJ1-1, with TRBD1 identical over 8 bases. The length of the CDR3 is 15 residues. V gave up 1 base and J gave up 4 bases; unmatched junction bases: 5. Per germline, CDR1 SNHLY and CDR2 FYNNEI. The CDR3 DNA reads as TGTGCCAGCAGTGAAGAAACAGGGGGAGGCACTGAAGCTTTCTTT. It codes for CASSEETGGGTEAFF. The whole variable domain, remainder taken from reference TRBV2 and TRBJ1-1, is EPEVTQTPSHQVTQMGQEVILRCVPISNHLYFYWYRQILGQKVEFLVSFYNNEISEKSEIFDDQFSVERPDGSNFTLKIRSTKLEDSAMYFCASSEETGGGTEAFFGQGTRLTVV.

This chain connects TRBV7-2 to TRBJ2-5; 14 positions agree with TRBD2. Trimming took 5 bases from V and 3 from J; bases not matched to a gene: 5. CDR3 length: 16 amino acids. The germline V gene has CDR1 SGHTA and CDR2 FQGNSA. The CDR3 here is CASSQGLAGEEETQYF. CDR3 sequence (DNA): TGTGCCAGCAGCCAGGGACTAGCGGGAGAGGAAGAGACCCAGTACTTC.

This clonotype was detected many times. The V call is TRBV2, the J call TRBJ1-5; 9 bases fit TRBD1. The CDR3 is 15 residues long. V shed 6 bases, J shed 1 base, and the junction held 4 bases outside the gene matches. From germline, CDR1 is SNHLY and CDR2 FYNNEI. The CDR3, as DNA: TGTGCCAGCAGCTGGGGACAGGGCAGCAATCAGCCCCAGCATTTT. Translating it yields CASSWGQGSNQPQHF.

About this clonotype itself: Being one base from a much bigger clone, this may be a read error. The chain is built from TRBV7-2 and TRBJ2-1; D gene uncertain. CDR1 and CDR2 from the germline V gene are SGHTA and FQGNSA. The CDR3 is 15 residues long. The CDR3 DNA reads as TGTGCCAACAGCTTCCGTCTCCCAGCTTACAATGAGCAGTTCTTC. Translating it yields CANSFRLPAYNEQFF.

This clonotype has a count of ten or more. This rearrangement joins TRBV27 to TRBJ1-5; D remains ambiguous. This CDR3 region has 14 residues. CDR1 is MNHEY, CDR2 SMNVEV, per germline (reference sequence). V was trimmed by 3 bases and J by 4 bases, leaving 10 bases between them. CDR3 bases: TGTGCCAGCAGTTTTTTGGGTTCAAATCAGCCCCAGCATTTT. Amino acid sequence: CASSFLGSNQPQHF.

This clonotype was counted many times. CDR3 nucleotides: TGCGCCAGCAGCTTGGATCACACAACCTACAATGAGCAGTTCTTC. As protein: CASSLDHTTYNEQFF. J is TRBJ2-1 and V is TRBV5-1; no clear D. Trimming took off 0 bases at V and 2 bases at J, with 9 bases between the two ends. CDR1 and CDR2 (germline): SGHRS, YFSETQ. This CDR3 has 15 amino acids.

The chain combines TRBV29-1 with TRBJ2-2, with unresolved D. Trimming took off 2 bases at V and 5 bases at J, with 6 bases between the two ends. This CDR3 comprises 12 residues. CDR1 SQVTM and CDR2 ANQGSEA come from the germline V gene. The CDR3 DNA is TGCAGCGTTGAAACTGTGACCGGGGAGCTGTTTTTT. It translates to CSVETVTGELFF.

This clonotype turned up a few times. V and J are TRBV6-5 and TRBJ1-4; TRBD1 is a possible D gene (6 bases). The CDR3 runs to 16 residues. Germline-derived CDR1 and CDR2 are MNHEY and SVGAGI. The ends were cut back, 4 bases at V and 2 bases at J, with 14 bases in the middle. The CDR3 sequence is CASSLRGGATNEKLFF. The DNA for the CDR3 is TGTGCCAGCAGTTTACGAGGGGGAGCGACTAATGAAAAACTGTTTTTT.

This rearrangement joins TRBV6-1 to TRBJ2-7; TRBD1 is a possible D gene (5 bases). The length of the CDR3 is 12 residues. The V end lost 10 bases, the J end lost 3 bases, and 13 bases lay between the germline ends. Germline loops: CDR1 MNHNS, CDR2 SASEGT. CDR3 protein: CATRQSDYEQYF. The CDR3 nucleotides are TGTGCCACGCGACAGTCCGACTACGAGCAGTACTTC.

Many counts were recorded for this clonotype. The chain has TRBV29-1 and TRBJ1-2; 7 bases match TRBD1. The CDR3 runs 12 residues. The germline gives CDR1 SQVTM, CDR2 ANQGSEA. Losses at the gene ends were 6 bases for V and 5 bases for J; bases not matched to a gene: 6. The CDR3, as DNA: TGCAGCGTCCGGACAGGATGGTATGGCTACACCTTC. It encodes CSVRTGWYGYTF.

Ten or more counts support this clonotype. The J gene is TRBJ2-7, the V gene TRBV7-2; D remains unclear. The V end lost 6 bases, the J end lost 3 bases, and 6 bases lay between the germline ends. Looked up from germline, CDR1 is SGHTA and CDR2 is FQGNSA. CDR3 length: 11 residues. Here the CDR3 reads CASSFDYEQYF. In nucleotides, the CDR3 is TGTGCCAGCAGTTTTGACTACGAGCAGTACTTC.

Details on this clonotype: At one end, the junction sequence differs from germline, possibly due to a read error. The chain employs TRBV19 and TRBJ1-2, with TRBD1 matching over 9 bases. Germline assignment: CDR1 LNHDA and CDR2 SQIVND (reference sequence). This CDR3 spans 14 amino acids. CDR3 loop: CASSIGQGTYGYTF. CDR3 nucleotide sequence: TGTGCCAGTAGCATAGGACAGGGGACCTATGGCTACACCTTC. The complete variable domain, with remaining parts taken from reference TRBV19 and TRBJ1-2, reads DGGITQSPKYLFRKEGQNVTLSCEQNLNHDAMYWYRQDPGQGLRLIYYSQIVNDFQKGDIAEGYSVSREKKESFPLTVTSAQKNPTAFYLCASSIGQGTYGYTFGSGTRLTVV.

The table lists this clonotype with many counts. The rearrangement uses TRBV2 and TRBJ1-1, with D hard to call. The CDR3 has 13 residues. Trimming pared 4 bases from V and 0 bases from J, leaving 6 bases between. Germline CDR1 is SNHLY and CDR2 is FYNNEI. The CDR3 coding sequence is TGTGCCAGCAGTGGGGAGCTGAACACTGAAGCTTTCTTT. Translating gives CASSGELNTEAFF.